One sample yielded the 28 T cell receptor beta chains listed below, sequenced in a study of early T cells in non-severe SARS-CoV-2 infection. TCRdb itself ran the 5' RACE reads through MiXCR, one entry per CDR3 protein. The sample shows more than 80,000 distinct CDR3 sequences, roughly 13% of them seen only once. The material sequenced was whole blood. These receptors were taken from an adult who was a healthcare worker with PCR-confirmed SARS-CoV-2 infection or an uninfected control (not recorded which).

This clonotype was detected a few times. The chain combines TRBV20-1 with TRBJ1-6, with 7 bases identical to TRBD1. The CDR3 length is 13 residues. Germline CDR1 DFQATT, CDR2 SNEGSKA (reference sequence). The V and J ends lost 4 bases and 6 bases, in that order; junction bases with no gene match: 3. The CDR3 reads CSAIRQGNSPLHF. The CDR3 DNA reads TGCAGTGCTATCAGACAGGGTAATTCACCCCTCCACTTT.

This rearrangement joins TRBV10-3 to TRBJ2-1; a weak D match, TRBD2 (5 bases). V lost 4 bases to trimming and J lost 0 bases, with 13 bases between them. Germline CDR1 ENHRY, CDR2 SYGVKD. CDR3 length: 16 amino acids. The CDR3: CAISGLAQSSYNEQFF. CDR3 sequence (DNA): TGTGCCATCAGTGGGCTAGCTCAGAGCTCCTACAATGAGCAGTTCTTC.

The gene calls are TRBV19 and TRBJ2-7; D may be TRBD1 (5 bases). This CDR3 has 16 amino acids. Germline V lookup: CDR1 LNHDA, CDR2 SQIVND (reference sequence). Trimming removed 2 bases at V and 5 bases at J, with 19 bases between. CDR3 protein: CASSIKGYGSPHEQYF. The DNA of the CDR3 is TGTGCCAGTAGTATAAAGGGGTATGGATCCCCCCACGAGCAGTACTTC.

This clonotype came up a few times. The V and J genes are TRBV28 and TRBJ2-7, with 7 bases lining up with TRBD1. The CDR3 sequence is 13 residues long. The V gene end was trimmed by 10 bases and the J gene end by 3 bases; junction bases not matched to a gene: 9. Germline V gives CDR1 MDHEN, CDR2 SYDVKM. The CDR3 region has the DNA TGTGCCACCCGGGCAGGGGGAAACTACGAGCAGTACTTC. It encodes CATRAGGNYEQYF.

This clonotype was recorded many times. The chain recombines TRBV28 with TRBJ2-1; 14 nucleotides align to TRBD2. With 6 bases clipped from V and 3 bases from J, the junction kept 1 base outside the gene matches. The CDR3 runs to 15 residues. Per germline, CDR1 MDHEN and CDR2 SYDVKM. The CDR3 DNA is TGTGCCAGCAGGACTAGCGGGGGGGACTACAATGAGCAGTTCTTC. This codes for CASRTSGGDYNEQFF.

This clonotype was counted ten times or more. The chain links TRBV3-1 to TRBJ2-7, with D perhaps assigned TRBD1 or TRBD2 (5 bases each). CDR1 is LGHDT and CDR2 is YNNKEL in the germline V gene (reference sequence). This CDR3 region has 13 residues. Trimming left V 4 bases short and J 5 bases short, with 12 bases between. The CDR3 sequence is CASSPGPWDEQYF. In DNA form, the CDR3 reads TGTGCCAGCAGCCCGGGGCCTTGGGACGAGCAGTACTTC.

CDR3 region: CASSPSYGTGLDGELFF. CDR3 bases: TGTGCCAGCAGCCCAAGTTATGGGACAGGGTTGGACGGGGAGCTGTTTTTT. V is TRBV9 and J is TRBJ2-2, with 9 bases that match TRBD1. From germline, CDR1 is SGDLS and CDR2 YYNGEE. This CDR3 contains 17 residues. J gave up 7 bases and V 4 bases, and 14 bases lay outside the gene matches.

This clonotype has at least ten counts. As DNA, the CDR3 is TGCGCCAGCAGTGTTTTGGCCGAGGCCCAGTACTTC. Residues: CASSVLAEAQYF. J is TRBJ2-5 and V is TRBV10-2; no clear D. Trimming took 4 bases from V and 9 from J, leaving 12 bases between them. The CDR3 has 12 residues. Germline lookup yields CDR1 WSHSY and CDR2 SAAADI.

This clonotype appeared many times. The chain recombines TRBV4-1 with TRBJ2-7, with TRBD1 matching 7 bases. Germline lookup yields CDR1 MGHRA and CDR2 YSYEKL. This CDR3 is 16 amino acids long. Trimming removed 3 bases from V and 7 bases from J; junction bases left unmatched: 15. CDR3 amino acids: CASSQLPQGPVGEQYF. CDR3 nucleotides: TGCGCCAGCAGCCAGTTACCACAGGGGCCGGTGGGGGAGCAGTACTTC.

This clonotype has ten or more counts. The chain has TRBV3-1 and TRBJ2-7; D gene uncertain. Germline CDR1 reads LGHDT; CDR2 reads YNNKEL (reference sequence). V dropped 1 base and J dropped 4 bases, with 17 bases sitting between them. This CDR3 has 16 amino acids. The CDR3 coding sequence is TGTGCCAGCAGCCAAGGAATTCGAGGACCCCGTTACGAGCAGTACTTC. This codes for CASSQGIRGPRYEQYF.

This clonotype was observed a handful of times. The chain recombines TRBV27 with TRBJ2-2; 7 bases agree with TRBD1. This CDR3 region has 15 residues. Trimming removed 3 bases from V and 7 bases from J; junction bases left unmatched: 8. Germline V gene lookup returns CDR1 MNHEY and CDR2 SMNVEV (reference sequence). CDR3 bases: TGTGCCAGCAGTTTGGAGACAGGGCCTGGCGGGGAGCTGTTTTTT. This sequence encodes CASSLETGPGGELFF.

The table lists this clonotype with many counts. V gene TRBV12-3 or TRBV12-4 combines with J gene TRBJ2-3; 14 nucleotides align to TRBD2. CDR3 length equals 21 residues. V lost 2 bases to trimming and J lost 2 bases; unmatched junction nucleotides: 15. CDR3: CASSLRRAGLAGAGVTDTQYF. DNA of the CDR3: TGTGCCAGCAGTTTAAGGAGAGCGGGACTAGCGGGGGCCGGCGTCACAGATACGCAGTATTTT.

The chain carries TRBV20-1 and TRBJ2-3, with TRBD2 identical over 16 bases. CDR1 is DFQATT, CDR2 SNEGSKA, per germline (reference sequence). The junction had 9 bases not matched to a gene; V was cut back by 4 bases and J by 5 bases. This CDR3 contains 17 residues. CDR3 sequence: CSATGTSGGAREDTQYF. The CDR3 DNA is TGCAGTGCTACAGGGACTAGCGGGGGGGCCCGTGAAGATACGCAGTATTTT.

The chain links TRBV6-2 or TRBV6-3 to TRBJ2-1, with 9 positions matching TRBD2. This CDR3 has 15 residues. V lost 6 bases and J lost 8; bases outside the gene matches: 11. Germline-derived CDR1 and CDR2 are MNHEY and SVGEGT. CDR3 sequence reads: CASSPGGGASDEQFF. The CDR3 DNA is TGTGCCAGCAGCCCGGGCGGGGGGGCCTCCGATGAGCAGTTCTTC.

The CDR3 region is CASRDGQASTRQYF. CDR3 sequence (DNA): TGTGCCAGCAGGGATGGACAGGCTTCTACCAGGCAGTACTTC. The chain joins TRBV6-2 or TRBV6-3 to TRBJ2-7, with TRBD1 identical over 7 bases. The germline V gene has CDR1 MNHEY and CDR2 SVGEGT. The CDR3 totals 14 residues. Germline trimming cut 6 bases from V and 9 bases from J; bases unmatched to any gene: 14.

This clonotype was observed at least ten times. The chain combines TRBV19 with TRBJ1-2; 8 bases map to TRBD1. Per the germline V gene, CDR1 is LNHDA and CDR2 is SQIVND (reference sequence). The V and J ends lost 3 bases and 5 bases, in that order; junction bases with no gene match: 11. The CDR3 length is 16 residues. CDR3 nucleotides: TGTGCCAGTAGTATGGCGACAGGGGTTCCCATGTATGGCTACACCTTC. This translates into CASSMATGVPMYGYTF.

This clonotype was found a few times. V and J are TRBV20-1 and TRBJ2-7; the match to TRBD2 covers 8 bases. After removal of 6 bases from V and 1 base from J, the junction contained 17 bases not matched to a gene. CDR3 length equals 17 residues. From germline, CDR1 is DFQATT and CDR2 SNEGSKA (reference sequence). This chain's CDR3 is CSAVGAGRLARSYEQYF. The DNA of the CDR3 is TGCAGTGCCGTTGGGGCCGGAAGACTAGCGAGATCCTACGAGCAGTACTTC.

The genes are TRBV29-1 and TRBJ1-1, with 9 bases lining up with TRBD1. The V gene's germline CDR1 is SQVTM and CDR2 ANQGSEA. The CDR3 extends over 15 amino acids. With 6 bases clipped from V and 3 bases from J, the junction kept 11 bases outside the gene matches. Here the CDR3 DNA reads TGCAGCGTGGGGGGACAGGGAAGGGGAGACACTGAAGCTTTCTTT. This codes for CSVGGQGRGDTEAFF.

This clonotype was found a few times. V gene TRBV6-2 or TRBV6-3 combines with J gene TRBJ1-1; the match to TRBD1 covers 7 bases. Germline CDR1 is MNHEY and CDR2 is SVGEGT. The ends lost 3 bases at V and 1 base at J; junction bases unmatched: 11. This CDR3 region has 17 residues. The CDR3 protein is CASSYYGGGIGNTEAFF. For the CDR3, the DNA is TGTGCCAGCAGTTATTACGGAGGGGGCATTGGGAACACTGAAGCTTTCTTT.

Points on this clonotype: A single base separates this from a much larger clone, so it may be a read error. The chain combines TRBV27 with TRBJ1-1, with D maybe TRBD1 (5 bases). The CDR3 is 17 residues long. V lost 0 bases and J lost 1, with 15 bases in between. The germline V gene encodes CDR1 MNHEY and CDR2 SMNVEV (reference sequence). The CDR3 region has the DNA TGTGCCAGCAGTTTATCCAGACATCAGACAGAGAACACTGAAGCTTTCTTT. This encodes CASSLSRHQTENTEAFF.

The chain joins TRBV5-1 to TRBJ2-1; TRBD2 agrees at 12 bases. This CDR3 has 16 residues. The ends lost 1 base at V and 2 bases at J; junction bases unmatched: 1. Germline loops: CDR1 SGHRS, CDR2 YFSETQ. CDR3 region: CASSLPSGGAYNEQFF. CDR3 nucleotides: TGCGCCAGCAGCTTGCCTAGCGGGGGGGCCTACAATGAGCAGTTCTTC. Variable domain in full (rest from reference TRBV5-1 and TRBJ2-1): KAGVTQTPRYLIKTRGQQVTLSCSPISGHRSVSWYQQTPGQGLQFLFEYFSETQRNKGNFPGRFSGRQFSNSRSEMNVSTLELGDSALYLCASSLPSGGAYNEQFFGPGTRLTVL.

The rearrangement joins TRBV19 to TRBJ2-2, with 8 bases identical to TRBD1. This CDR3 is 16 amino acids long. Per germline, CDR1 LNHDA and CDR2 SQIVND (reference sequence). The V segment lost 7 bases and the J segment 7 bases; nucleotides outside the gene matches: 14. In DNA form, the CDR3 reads TGTGCCAGTACACAAGGACAGGGACGTAAGGTCGGGGAGCTGTTTTTT. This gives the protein CASTQGQGRKVGELFF.

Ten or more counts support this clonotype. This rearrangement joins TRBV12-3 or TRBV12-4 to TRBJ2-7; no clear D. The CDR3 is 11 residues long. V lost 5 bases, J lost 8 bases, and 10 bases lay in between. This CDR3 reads CASSLGRQQYF. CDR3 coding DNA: TGTGCCAGCAGTCTGGGTAGGCAGCAGTACTTC.

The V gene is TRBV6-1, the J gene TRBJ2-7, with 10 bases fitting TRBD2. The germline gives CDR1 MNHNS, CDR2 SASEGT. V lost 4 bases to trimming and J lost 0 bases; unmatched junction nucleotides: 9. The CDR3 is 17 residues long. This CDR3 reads CASSAVVAGGFSYEQYF. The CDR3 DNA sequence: TGTGCCAGCAGTGCAGTCGTAGCGGGGGGATTCTCCTACGAGCAGTACTTC.

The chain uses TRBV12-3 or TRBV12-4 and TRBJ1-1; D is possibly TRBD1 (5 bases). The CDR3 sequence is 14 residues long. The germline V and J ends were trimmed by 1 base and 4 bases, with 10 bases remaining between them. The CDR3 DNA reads TGTGCCAGCAGTTTAGGGGGGGACGGCACTGAAGCTTTCTTT. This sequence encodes CASSLGGDGTEAFF.

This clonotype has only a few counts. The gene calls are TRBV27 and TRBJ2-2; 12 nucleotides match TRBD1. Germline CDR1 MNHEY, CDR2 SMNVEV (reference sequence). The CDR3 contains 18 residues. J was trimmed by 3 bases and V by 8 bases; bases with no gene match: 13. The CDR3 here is CASGAMGTGGRDTGELFF. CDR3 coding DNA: TGTGCCAGCGGTGCCATGGGGACAGGGGGCCGGGACACCGGGGAGCTGTTTTTT.

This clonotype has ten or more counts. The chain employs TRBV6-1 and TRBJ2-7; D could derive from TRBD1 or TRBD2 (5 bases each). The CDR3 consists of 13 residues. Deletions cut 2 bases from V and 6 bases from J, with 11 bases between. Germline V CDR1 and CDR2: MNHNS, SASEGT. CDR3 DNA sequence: TGTGCCAGCAGTGAAATCAGGGACGCCGAGCAGTACTTC. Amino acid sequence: CASSEIRDAEQYF.

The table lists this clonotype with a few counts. The CDR3 DNA is TGTGCCAGCAGCGTACTAACAGGGATGAACACTGAAGCTTTCTTT. Protein sequence: CASSVLTGMNTEAFF. The V and J genes are TRBV9 and TRBJ1-1; possible D gene TRBD1, 6 bases. The V end lost 1 base, the J end lost 0 bases, and 10 bases lay between the germline ends. Germline values: CDR1 SGDLS, CDR2 YYNGEE. The CDR3 runs 15 residues. Using reference TRBV9 and TRBJ1-1 for the parts outside the CDR3, the full variable domain is DSGVTQTPKHLITATGQRVTLRCSPRSGDLSVYWYQQSLDQGLQFLIQYYNGEERAKGNILERFSAQQFPDLHSELNLSSLELGDSALYFCASSVLTGMNTEAFFGQGTRLTVV.